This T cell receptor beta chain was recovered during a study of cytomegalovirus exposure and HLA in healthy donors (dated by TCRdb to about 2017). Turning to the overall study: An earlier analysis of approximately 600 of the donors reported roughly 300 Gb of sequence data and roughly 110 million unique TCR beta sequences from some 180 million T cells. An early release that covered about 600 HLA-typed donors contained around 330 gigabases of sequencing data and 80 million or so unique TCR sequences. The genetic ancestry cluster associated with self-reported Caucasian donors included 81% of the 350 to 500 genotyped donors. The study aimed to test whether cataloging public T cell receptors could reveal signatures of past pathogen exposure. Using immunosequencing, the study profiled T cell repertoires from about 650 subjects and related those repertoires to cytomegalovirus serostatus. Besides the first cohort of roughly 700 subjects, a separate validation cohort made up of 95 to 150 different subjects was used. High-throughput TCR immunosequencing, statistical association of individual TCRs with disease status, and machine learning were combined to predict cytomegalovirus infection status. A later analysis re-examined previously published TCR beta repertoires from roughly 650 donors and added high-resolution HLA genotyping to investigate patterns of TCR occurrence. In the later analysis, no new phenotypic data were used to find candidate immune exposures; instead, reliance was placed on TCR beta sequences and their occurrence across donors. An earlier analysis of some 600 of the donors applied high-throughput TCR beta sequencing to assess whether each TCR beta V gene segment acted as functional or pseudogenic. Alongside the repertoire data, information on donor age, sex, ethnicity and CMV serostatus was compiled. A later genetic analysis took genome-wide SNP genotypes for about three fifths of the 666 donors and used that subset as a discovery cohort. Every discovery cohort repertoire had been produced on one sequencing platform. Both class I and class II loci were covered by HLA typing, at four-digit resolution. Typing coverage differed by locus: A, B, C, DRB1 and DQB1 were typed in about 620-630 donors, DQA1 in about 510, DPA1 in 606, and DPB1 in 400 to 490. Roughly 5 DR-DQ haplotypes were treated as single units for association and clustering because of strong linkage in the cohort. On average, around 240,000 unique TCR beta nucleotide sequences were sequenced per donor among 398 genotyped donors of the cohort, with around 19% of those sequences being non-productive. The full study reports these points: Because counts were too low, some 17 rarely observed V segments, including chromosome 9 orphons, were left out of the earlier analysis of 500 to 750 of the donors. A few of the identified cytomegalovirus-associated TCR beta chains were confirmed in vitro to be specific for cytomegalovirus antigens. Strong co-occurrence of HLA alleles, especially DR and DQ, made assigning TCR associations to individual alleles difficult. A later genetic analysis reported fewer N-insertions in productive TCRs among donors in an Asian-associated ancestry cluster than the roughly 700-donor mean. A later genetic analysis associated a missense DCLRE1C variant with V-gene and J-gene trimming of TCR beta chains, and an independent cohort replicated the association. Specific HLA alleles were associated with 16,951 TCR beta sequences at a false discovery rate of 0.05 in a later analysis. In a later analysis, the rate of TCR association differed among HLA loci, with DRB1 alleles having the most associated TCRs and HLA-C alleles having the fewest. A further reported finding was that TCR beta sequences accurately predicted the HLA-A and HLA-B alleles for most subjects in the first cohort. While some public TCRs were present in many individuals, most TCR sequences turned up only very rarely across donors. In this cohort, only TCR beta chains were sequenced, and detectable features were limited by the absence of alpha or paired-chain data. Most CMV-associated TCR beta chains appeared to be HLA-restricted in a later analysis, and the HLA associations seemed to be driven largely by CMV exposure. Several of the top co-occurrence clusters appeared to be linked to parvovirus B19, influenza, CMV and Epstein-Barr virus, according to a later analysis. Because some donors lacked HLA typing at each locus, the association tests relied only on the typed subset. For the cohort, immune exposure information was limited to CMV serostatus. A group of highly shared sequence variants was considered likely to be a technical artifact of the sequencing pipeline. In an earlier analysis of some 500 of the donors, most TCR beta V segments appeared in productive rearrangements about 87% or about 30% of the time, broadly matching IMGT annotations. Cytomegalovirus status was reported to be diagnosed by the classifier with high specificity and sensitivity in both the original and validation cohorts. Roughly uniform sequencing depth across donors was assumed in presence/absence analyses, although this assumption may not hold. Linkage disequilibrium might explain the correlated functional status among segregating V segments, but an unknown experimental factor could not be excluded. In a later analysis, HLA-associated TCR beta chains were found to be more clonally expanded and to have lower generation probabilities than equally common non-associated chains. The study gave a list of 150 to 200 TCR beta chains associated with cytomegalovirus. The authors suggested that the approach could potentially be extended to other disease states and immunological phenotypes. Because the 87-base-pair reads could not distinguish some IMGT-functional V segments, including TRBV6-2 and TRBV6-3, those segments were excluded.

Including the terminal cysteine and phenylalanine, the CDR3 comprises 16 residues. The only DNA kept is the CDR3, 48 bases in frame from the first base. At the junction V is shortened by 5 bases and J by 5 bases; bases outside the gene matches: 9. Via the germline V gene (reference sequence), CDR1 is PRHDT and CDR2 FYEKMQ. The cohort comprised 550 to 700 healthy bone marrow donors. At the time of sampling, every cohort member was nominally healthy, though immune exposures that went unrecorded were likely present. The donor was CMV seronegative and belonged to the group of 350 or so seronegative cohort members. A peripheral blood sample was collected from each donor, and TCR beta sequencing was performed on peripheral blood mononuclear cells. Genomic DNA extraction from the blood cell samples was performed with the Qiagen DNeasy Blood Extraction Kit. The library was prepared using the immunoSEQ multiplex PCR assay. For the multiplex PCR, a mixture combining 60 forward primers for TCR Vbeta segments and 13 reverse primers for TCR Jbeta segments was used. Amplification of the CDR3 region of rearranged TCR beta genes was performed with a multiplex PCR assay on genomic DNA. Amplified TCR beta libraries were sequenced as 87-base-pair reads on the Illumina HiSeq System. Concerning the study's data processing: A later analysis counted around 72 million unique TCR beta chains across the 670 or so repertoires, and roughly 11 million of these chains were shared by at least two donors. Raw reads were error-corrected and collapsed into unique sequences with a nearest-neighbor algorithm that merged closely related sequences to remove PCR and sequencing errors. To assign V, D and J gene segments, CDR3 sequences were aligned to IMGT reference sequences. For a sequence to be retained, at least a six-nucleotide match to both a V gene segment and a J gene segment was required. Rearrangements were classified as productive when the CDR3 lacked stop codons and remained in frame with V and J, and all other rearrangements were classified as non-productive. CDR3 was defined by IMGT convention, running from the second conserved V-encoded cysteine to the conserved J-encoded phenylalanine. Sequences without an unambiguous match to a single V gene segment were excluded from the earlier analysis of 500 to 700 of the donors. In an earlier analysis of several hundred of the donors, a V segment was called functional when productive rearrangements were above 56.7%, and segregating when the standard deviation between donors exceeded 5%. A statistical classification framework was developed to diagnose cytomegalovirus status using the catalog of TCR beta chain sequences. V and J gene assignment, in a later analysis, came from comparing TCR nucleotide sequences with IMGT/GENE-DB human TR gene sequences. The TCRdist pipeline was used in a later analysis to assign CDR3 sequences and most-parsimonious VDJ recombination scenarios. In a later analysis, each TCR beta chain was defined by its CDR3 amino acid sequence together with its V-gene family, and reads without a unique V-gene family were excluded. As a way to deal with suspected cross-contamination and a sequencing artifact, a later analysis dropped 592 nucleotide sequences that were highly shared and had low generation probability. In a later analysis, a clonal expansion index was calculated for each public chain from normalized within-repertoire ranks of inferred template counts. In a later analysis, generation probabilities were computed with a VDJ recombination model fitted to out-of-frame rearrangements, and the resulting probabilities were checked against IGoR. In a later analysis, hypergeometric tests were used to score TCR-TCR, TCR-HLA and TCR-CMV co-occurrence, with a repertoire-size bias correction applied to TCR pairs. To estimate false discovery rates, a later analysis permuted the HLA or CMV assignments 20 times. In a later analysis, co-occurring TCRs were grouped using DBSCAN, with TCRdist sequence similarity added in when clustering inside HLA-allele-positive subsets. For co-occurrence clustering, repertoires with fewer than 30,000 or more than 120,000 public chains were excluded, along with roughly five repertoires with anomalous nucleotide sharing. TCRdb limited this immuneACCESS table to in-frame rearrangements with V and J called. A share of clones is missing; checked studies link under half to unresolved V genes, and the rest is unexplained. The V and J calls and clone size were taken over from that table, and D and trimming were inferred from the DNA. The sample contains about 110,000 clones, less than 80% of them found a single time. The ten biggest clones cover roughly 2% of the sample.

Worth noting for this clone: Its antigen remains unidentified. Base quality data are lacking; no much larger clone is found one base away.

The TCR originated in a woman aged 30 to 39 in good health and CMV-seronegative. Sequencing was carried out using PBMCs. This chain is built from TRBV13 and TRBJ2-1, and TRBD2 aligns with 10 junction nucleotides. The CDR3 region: CASSSRASGSHNEQFF. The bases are TGTGCCAGCAGCAGTCGGGCTAGCGGGAGCCACAATGAGCAGTTCTTC.